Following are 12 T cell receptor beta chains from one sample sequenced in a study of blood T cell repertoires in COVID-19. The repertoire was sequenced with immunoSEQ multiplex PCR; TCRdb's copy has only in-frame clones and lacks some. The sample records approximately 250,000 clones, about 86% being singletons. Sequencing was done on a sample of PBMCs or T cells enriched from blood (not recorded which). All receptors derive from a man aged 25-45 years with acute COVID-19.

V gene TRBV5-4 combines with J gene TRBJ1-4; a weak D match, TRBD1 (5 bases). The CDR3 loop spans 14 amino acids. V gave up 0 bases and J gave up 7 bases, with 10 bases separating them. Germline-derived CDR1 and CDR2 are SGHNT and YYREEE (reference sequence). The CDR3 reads CASSLEGPGEKLFF. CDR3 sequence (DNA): TGTGCCAGCAGCTTGGAGGGGCCAGGTGAAAAACTGTTTTTT.

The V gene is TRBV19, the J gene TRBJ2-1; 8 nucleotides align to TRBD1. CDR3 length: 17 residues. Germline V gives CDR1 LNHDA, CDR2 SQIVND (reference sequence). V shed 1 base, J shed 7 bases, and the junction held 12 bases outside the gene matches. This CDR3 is CASSIVGQGAPGNEQFF. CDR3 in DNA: TGTGCCAGTAGTATAGTCGGCCAGGGGGCGCCCGGAAATGAGCAGTTCTTC.

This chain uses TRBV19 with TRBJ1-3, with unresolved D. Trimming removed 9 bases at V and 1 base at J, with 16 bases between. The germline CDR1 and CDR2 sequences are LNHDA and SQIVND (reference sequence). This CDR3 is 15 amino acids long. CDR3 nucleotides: TGTGCCAGCCTCCCACCCGGCAGGTCTGGAAACACCATATATTTT. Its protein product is CASLPPGRSGNTIYF.

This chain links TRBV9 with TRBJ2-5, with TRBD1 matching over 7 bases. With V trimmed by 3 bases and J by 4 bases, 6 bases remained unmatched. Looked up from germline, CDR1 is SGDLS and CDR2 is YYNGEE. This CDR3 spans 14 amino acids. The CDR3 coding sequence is TGTGCCAGCAGCGAAACCGGGACAGTAGAGACCCAGTACTTC. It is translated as CASSETGTVETQYF.

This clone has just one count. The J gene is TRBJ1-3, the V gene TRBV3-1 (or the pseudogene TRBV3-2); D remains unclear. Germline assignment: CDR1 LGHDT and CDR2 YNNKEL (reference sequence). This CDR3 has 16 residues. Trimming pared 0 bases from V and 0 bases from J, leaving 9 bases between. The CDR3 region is CASSQDPQNSGNTIYF. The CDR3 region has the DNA TGTGCCAGCAGCCAAGACCCCCAGAACTCTGGAAACACCATATATTTT.

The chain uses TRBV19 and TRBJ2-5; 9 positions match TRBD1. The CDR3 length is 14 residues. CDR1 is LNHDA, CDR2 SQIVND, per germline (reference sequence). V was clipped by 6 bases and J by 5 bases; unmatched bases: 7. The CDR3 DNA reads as TGTGCCAGTAGAAACGGGACAGGGACGGAGACCCAGTACTTC. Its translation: CASRNGTGTETQYF.

CDR3 nucleotide sequence: TGTGCCAGCAGCAGCGACGTGAGGACTGAAGCTTTCTTT. Its protein product is CASSSDVRTEAFF. The chain has TRBV28 and TRBJ1-1, with D unresolved. The V end lost 6 bases, the J end lost 5 bases, and 13 bases lay between the germline ends. Germline CDR1 is MDHEN and CDR2 is SYDVKM. The CDR3 consists of 13 residues.

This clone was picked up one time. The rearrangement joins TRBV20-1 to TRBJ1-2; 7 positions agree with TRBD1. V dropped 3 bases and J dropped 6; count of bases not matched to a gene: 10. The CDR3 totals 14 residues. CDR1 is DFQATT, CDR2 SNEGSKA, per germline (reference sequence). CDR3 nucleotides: TGCAGTGCTAGTTATAGTCGGACAGGCGATGGCTACACCTTC. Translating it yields CSASYSRTGDGYTF.

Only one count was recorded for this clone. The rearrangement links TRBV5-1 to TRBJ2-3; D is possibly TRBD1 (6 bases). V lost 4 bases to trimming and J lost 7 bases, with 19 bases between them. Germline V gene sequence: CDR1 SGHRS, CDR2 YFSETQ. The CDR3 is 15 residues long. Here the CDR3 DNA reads TGCGCCAGCAGCCCAGGAATCAGAGGGGACAATACGCAGTATTTT. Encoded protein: CASSPGIRGDNTQYF.

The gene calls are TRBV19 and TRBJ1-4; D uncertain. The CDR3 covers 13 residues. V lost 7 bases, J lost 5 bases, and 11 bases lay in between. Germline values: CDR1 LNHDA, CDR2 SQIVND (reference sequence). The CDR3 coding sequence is TGTGCCAGTAAGTTGTATCAGAATGAAAAACTGTTTTTT. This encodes CASKLYQNEKLFF.

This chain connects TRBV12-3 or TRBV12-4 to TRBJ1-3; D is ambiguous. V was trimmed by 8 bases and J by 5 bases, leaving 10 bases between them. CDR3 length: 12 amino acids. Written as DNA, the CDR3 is TGTGCCAGCCTCCCCTTTAGAAACACCATATATTTT. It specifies CASLPFRNTIYF.

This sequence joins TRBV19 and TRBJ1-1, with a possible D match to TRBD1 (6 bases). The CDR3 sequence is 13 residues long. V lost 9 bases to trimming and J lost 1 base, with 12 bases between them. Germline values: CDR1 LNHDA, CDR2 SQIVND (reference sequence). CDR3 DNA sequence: TGTGCCAGCTTAACGACAGGGAACACTGAAGCTTTCTTT. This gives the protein CASLTTGNTEAFF. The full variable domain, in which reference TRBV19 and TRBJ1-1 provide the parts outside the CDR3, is DGGITQSPKYLFRKEGQNVTLSCEQNLNHDAMYWYRQDPGQGLRLIYYSQIVNDFQKGDIAEGYSVSREKKESFPLTVTSAQKNPTAFYLCASLTTGNTEAFFGQGTRLTVV.